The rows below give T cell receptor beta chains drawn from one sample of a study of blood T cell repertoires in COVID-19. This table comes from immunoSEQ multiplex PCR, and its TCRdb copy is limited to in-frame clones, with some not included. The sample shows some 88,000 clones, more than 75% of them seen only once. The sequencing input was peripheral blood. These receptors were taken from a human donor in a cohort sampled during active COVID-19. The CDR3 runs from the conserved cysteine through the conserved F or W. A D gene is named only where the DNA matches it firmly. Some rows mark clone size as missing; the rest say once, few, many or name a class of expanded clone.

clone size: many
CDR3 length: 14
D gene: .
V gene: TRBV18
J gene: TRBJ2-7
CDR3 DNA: TGTGCCAGCTCACCACCCCTTGGGGGCGACGAGCAGTACTTC
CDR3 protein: CASSPPLGGDEQYF

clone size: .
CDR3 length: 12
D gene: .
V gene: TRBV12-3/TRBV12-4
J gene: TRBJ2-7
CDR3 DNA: TGTGCCAGCTGTTTTGACCAGGGCGAGCAGTACTTC
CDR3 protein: CASCFDQGEQYF

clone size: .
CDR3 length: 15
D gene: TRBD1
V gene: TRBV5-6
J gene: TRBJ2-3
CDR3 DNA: TGTGCCAGCAGCTCCCGGGACAGGGGTTACGATACGCAGTATTTT
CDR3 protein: CASSSRDRGYDTQYF

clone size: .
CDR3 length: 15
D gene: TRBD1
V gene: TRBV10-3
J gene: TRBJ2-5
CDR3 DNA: TGTGCCATCAGCGCCTCGACAGGGAGAGGGGAGACCCAGTACTTC
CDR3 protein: CAISASTGRGETQYF

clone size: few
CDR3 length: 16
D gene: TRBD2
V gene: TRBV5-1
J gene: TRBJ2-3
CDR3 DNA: TGCGCCAGCAGCTTGGGAGCGGGAGGGCCCTCAGATACGCAGTATTTT
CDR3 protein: CASSLGAGGPSDTQYF

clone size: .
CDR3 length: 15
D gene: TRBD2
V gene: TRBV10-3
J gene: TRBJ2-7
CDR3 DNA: TGTGCCATCAGTGGTCTAGCGGGAGGGTCCTACGAGCAGTACTTC
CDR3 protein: CAISGLAGGSYEQYF

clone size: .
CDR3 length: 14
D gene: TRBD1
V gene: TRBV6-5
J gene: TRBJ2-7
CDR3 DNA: TGTGCCAGCAGTATGGACAGGGCTACCTACGAGCAGTACTTC
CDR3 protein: CASSMDRATYEQYF

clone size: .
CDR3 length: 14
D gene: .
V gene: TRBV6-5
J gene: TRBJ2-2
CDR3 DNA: TGTGCCACAGGACAGTTGAGAAACACCGGGGAGCTGTTTTTT
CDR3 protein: CATGQLRNTGELFF

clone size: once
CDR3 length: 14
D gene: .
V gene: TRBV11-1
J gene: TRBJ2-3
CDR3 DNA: TGTGCCAGCAGCTTAGGACTCCACACAGATACGCAGTATTTT
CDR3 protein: CASSLGLHTDTQYF

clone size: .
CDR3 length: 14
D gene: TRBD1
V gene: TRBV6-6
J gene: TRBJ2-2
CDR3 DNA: TGTGCCAGCAGTGGGACAGGGGGCAGCGGGGAGCTGTTTTTT
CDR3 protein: CASSGTGGSGELFF

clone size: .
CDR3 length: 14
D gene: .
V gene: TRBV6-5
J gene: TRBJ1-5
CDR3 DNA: TGTGCCAGCAGTAAGGACAGAACCAATCAGCCCCAGCATTTT
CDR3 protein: CASSKDRTNQPQHF

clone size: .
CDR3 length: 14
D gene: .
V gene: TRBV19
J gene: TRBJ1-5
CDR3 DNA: TGTGCCAGTAGCCCAGGGTACGGCAATCAGCCCCAGCATTTT
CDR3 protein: CASSPGYGNQPQHF

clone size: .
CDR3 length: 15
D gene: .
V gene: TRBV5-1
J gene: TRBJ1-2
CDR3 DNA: TGCGCCAGCAGCCCCGGAGGAGGGGATAACTATGGCTACACCTTC
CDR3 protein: CASSPGGGDNYGYTF

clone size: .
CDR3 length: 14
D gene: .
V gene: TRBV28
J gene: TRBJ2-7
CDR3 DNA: TGTGCCAGCCACCCTCAGGGGCCACTCTACGAGCAGTACTTC
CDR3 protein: CASHPQGPLYEQYF

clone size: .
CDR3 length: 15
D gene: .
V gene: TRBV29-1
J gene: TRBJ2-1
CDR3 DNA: TGCAGCGTTCAGGGTTTGATCTTCGAGGTCAATGAGCAGTTCTTC
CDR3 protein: CSVQGLIFEVNEQFF

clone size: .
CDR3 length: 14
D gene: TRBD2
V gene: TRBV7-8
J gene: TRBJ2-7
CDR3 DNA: TGTGCCAGCAGCCAACTAGCGGGAGTCGTCGAGCAGTACTTC
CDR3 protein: CASSQLAGVVEQYF

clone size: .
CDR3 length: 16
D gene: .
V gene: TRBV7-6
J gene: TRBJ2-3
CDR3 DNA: TGTGCCAGCAGCTTAATGGCGGGGACCAACACAGATACGCAGTATTTT
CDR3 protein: CASSLMAGTNTDTQYF

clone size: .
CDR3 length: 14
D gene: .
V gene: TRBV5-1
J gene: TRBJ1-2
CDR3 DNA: TGCGCCAGCAGCTTGGACAGCTTTGGCTATGGCTACACCTTC
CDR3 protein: CASSLDSFGYGYTF

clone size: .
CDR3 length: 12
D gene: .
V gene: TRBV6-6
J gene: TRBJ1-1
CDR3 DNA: TGTGCCAGCAGTTGGACAGACACTGAAGCTTTCTTT
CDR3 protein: CASSWTDTEAFF

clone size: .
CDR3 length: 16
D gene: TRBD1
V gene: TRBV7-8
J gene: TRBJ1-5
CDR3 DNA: TGTGCCAGCAGCTTAAGGGAGGACAGGGGGAATCAGCCCCAGCATTTT
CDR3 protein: CASSLREDRGNQPQHF

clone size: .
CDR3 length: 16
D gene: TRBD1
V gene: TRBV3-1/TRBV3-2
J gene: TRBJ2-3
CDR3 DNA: TGTGCCAGCAGCCAAATGGCGGGACAGGGCCCAGATACGCAGTATTTT
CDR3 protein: CASSQMAGQGPDTQYF

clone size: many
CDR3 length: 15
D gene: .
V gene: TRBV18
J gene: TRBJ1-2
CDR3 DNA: TGTGCCAGCTCACCAGGACAGCCATCTAACTATGGCTACACCTTC
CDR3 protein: CASSPGQPSNYGYTF

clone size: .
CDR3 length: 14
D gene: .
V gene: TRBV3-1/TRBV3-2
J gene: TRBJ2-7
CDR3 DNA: TGTGCCAGCAGCCTTAACGCCGGACGGACAGCGCCCTTTTTC
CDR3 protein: CASSLNAGRTAPFF

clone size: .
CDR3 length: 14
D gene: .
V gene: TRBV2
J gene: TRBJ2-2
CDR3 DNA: TGTGCCAGCAGGGACAGTCCTGATGGCGGGGAGCTGTTTTTT
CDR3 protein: CASRDSPDGGELFF

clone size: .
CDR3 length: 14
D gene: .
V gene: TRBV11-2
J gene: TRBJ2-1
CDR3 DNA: TGTGCCAGCAGCCCTTCGCGGGATCCTCCTAAGGAGTTCTTC
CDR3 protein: CASSPSRDPPKEFF

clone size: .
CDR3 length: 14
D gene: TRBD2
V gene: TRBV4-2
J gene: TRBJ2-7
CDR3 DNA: TGTGCCAGCAGCCAAGACTCGGGGGGCTACGAGCAGTACTTC
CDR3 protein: CASSQDSGGYEQYF

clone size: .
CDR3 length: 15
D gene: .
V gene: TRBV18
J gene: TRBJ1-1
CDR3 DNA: TGTGCCAGCTCACCACGGGTAGGGAGTACCACTGAAGCTTTCTTT
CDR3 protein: CASSPRVGSTTEAFF

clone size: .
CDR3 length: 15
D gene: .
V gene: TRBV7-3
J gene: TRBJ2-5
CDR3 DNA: TGTGCCAGCAGCCCCATTCCAGGCTCCCAAGAGACCCAGTACTTC
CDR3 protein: CASSPIPGSQETQYF

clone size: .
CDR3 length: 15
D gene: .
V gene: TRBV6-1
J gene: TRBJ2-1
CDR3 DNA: TGTGCCAGCAGTGATACGGGAGCCTACAATAGTGAGCAGTTCTTC
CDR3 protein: CASSDTGAYNSEQFF

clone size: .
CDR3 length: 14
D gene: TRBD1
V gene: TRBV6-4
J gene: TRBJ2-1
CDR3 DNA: TGTGCCAGCAGCCGGGACAGATTATACAATGAGCAGTTCTTC
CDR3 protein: CASSRDRLYNEQFF

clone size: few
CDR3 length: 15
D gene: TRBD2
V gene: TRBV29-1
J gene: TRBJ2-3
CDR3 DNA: TGCAGCGTTGATGGACTAGCGGCTAGCACAGATACGCAGTATTTT
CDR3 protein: CSVDGLAASTDTQYF

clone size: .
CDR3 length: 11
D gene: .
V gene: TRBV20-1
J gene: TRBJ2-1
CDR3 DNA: TGCAGTGCTTCCCCTCACAATGAGCAGTTCTTC
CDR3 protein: CSASPHNEQFF

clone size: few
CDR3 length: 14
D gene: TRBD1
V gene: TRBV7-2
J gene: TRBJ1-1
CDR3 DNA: TGTGCCAGCAGGCCCGACAGGGTCCACACTGAAGCTTTCTTT
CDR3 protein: CASRPDRVHTEAFF

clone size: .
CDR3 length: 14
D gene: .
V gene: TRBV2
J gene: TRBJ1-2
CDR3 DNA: TGTGCCAGCAGCCGCGGGGGGGACAACTATGGCTACACCTTC
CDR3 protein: CASSRGGDNYGYTF

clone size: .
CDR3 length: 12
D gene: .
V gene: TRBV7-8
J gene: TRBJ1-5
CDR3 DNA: TGTGCCAGCAGCTTAAACAGACAGCCCCAGCATTTT
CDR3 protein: CASSLNRQPQHF

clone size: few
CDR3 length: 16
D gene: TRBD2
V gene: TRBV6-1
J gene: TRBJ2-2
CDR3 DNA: TGTGCCAGCAGTGAATACGGACTAGCGGGAGCCGGGGAGCTGTTTTTT
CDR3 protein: CASSEYGLAGAGELFF

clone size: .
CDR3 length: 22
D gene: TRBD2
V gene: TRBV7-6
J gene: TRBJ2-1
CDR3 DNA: TGTGCCAGCAGACCGACGCTCCTAGCGGGGGCCCCCGTCGGGATTTCCTACAATGAGCAGTTCTTC
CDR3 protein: CASRPTLLAGAPVGISYNEQFF

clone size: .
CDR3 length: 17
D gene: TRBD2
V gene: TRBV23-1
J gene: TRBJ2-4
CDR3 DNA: TGCGCCAGCAGTCAAAAACTCCCGGGGACGGGGGGAAACATTCAGTACTTC
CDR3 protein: CASSQKLPGTGGNIQYF

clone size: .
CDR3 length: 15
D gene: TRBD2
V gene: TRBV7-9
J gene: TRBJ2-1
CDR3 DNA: TGTGCCAGCAGCCCCGGGACTAGCGGATACAATGAGCAGTTCTTC
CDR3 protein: CASSPGTSGYNEQFF

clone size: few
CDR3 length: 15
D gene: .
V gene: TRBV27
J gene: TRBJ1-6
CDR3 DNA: TGTGCCAGCAGTTTACTCGGAAGGGGTCATTCACCCCTCCACTTT
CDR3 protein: CASSLLGRGHSPLHF

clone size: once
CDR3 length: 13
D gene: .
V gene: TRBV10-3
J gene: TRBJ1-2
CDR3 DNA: TGTGCCATCAGTGAGAACGAAGGGGATGGCTACACCTTC
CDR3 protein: CAISENEGDGYTF

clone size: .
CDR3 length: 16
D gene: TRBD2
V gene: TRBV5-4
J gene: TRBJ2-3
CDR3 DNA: TGTGCCAGCAGCTTGGGAGCGGGGGTGTCCACAGATACGCAGTATTTT
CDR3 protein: CASSLGAGVSTDTQYF

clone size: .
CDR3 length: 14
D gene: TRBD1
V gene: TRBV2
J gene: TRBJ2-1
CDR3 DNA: TGTGCCAGCAGTGCGGGACAGGGGAACAATGAGCAGTTCTTC
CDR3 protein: CASSAGQGNNEQFF

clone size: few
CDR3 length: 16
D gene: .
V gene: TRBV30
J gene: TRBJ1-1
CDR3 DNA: TGTGCCTGGTCCGGGGGGGTAAGCGGGGTGAACACTGAAGCTTTCTTT
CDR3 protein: CAWSGGVSGVNTEAFF

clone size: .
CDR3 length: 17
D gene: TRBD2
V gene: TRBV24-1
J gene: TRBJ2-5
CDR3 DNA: TGTGCCACCAGTGAGGGGAGGGCGGGGACCGAATTGGAGACCCAGTACTTC
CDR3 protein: CATSEGRAGTELETQYF

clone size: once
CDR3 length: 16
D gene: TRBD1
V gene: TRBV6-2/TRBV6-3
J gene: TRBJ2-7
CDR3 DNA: TGTGCCAGCAGTTACTCAGAACCGGGACAGACCTACGAGCAGTACTTC
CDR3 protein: CASSYSEPGQTYEQYF

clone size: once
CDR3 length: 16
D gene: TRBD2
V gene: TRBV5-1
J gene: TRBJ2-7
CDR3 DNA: TGCGCCAGCAGCTTGGCCCTAGCGGGAGGGTCGAACGAGCAGTACTTC
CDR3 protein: CASSLALAGGSNEQYF

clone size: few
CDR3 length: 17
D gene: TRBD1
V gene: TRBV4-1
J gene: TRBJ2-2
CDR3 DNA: TGCGCCAGCAGCCAAAGTGGGACAGGGGGCCCGGGCGGGGAGCTGTTTTTT
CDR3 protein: CASSQSGTGGPGGELFF

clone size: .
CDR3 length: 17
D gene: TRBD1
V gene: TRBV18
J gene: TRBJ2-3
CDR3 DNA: TGTGCCAGCTCACCTAACGTTCCGGGACAGGGCCCAGATACGCAGTATTTT
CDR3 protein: CASSPNVPGQGPDTQYF

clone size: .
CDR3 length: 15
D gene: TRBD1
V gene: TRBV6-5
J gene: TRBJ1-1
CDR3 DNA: TGTGCCAACCGATTGTTGACAGGGGGCTTCACTGAAGCTTTCTTT
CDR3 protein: CANRLLTGGFTEAFF

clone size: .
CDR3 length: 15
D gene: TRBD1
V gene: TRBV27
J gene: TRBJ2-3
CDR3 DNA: TGTGCCAGCAGTTTATCCACGACAGGGTACAATACGCAGTATTTT
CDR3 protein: CASSLSTTGYNTQYF

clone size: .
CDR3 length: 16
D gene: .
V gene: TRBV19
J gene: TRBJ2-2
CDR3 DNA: TGTGCCACTAGCCCACGAGGCAGGGAAAACACCGGGGAGCTGTTTTTT
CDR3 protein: CATSPRGRENTGELFF

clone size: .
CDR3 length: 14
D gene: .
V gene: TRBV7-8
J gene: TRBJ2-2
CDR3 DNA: TGTGCCAGCGTCTACGGGGGTGGCACCGGGGAGCTGTTTTTT
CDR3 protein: CASVYGGGTGELFF

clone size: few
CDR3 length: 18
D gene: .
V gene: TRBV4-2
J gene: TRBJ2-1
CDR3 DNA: TGTGCCAGCAGCCCATCAGGGGGCACTAGCGGGCCCGACAATGAGCAGTTCTTC
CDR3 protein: CASSPSGGTSGPDNEQFF

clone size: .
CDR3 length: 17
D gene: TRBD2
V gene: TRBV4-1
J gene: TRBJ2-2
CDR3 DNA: TGCGCCAGCAGCCAGGAAGGACTAGCGGCGAACACCGGGGAGCTGTTTTTT
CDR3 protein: CASSQEGLAANTGELFF

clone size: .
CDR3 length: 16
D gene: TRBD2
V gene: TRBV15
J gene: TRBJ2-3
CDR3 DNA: TGTGCCACCAGCAGAGTTCCTAGCGGGAGTGTAGATACGCAGTATTTT
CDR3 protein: CATSRVPSGSVDTQYF

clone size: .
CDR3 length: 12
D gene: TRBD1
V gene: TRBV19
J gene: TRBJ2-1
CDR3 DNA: TGTGCCCACCGGGACAGGGGCGGTGAGCAGTTCTTC
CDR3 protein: CAHRDRGGEQFF

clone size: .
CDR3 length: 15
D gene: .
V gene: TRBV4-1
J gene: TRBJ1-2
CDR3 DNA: TGCGCCAGCAGCCAAGATACAGCCTTTAACTATGGCTACACCTTC
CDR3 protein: CASSQDTAFNYGYTF

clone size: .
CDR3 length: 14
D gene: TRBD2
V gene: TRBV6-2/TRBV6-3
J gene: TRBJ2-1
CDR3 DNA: TGTGCCAGCAGTTACGGGCTAGCGGCGGGTGAGCAGTTCTTC
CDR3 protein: CASSYGLAAGEQFF

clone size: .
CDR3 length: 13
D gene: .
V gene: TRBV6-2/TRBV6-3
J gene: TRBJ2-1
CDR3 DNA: TGTGCCAGCAGCCCCGACAGTTACAATGAGCAGTTCTTC
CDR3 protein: CASSPDSYNEQFF